The sequence of this T cell receptor (beta chain) was determined in a study of T cells in Graves' hyperthyroidism and ophthalmopathy. Patients aged 18 to 65 had newly diagnosed hyperthyroidism that had lasted under 2 months. It was RNA transcripts that yielded the amplified TCR beta CDR3 regions. Initially, a first-round RT-PCR of the TCR CDR3 employed the HTBI primer set. TCRdb analysed the multiplex PCR reads with MiXCR anew, one entry per CDR3 protein. The sample holds 350,000 to 400,000 distinct CDR3 sequences, approximately 19% seen once. The CDR3 spans 11 residues. Germline V gives CDR1 SQVTM, CDR2 ANQGSEA. The ends were cut back, 4 bases at V and 1 base at J, with 5 bases in the middle. This clonotype was seen many times.

The specimen was blood. This chain connects TRBV29-1 to TRBJ2-7, with D unclear. The receptor was isolated from a young woman with Graves' hyperthyroidism. CDR3 DNA: TGCAGCGTTGCACGATCCTACGAGCAGTACTTC. This translates into CSVARSYEQYF.